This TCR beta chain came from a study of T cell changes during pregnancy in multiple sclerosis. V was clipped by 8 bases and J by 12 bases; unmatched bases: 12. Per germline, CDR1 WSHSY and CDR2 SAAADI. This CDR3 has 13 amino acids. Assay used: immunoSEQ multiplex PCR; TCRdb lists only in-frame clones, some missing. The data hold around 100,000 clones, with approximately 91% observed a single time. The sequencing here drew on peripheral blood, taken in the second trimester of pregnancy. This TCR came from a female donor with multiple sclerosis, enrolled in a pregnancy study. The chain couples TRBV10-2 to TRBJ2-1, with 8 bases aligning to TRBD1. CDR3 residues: CASRQGPLRGQFF. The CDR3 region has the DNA TGCGCCAGCCGACAGGGGCCTCTTAGGGGGCAGTTCTTC.